These 2 T cell receptor beta chains originate from one sample sequenced in a study of blood T cell repertoires in COVID-19. The method was immunoSEQ multiplex PCR; TCRdb's version includes in-frame clones alone and lacks a portion of them. The sample yields around 130,000 clones, 80% to 90% seen once. The sample taken for sequencing was peripheral blood. These receptors all stem from an older woman with acute or convalescent COVID-19.

This clone has just a few counts. V is TRBV19 and J is TRBJ1-5; TRBD1 agrees at 9 bases. Germline V gives CDR1 LNHDA, CDR2 SQIVND (reference sequence). The CDR3 has 15 amino acids. The V and J ends lost 6 bases and 9 bases, in that order; junction bases with no gene match: 12. The CDR3 DNA reads as TGTGCCAGTAGCACAGACAGGGGGGCCTCGGGGCCCCAGCATTTT. It translates to CASSTDRGASGPQHF.

The chain couples TRBV9 to TRBJ1-1, with a weak D call TRBD1 (6 bases). The CDR3 runs 15 residues. Germline V gene sequence: CDR1 SGDLS, CDR2 YYNGEE. Trimming removed 4 bases from V and 1 base from J, with 14 bases in between. This chain's CDR3 is CASSLLPGQNTEAFF. In nucleotides, the CDR3 is TGTGCCAGCAGCCTCCTCCCGGGACAGAACACTGAAGCTTTCTTT.